The sequence of this TCR beta chain was determined in a study of T cells after yellow fever vaccination. Points from the study as a whole: Peaking faster, on day 5 versus 15, the secondary response was nonetheless weaker.

The germline V and J ends were trimmed by 1 base and 9 bases, with 10 bases remaining between them. Germline lookup yields CDR1 DFQATT and CDR2 SNEGSKA (reference sequence). The CDR3 loop spans 13 amino acids. This clonotype was detected many times. Its antigen is as yet unknown. A process of 5'RACE template switching, which added a universal primer site and UMIs, was used to make TCR cDNA. TCRdb fed the 5' RACE reads into MiXCR, producing one record per CDR3 protein. The sample includes more than 350,000 distinct CDR3 sequences, 11% of them seen just once. The V call is TRBV20-1, the J call TRBJ1-6; D is unresolved. The clonotype originates from a man aged 18 to 30 who received the YFV17D yellow fever vaccine. This specimen was PBMCs, taken on the day of the first yellow fever vaccination. Here the CDR3 DNA reads TGCAGTGCTAGAGTCCCGGGAAGTTCACCCCTCCACTTT. Encoded protein: CSARVPGSSPLHF.